A selection of T cell receptor beta chains follows, all from one sample in a study of cytomegalovirus exposure and HLA in healthy donors. Data came from immunoSEQ multiplex PCR; TCRdb stores just in-frame clones and leaves some out. In the table there are over 150,000 clones, over 80% of which are singletons. Sequencing used PBMCs. Receptor source: a boy aged 2-9 years in good health and CMV-seronegative. Each CDR3 is given with its conserved first and last residue. A D gene is named only where the DNA matches it firmly. Some rows mark clone size as missing; the rest say once, few, many or name a class of expanded clone.

j_call,d_call,clone_size,v_call,cdr3_aa,cdr3_nt
TRBJ1-1,-,-,TRBV4-3,CASSQHRREAFF,TGCGCCAGCAGCCAACACAGACGTGAAGCTTTCTTT
TRBJ1-5,-,-,TRBV7-6,CASSLKKRREDYQPQHF,TGTGCCAGCAGCTTAAAGAAGCGGCGGGAGGATTATCAGCCCCAGCATTTT
TRBJ2-1,TRBD2,few,TRBV7-9,CASSPRTSGPYNEQFF,TGTGCCAGCAGCCCCCGGACTAGCGGCCCATACAATGAGCAGTTCTTC
TRBJ1-4,-,-,TRBV5-6,CASSFSQGKEEKLFF,TGTGCCAGCAGCTTTTCCCAGGGGAAGGAGGAAAAACTGTTTTTT
TRBJ1-1,TRBD1,-,TRBV7-8,CASSAGQGLEAFF,TGTGCCAGCAGCGCGGGACAGGGACTTGAAGCTTTCTTT
TRBJ1-6,-,-,TRBV12-5,CASGLFKGRGSYNSPLHF,TGTGCTAGTGGTTTGTTTAAAGGACGGGGCTCCTATAATTCACCCCTCCACTTT
TRBJ1-5,-,-,TRBV30,CAWSAPSPQVNQPQHF,TGTGCCTGGAGTGCCCCATCCCCACAGGTAAATCAGCCCCAGCATTTT
TRBJ1-1,-,-,TRBV19,CASAKQGVNTEAFF,TGTGCCAGCGCCAAACAGGGAGTAAACACTGAAGCTTTCTTT
TRBJ1-1,TRBD1,-,TRBV7-7,CASSFDRGTEAFF,TGTGCCAGCAGCTTTGACAGGGGCACTGAAGCTTTCTTT
TRBJ2-3,-,once,TRBV4-3,CASSQEGAGTDTQYF,TGCGCCAGCAGCCAAGAGGGCGCGGGTACAGATACGCAGTATTTT
TRBJ1-5,-,-,TRBV19,CASSRQANQPQHF,TGTGCCAGTAGTAGACAGGCCAATCAGCCCCAGCATTTT
TRBJ2-7,TRBD2,-,TRBV15,CATRAGPSYEQYF,TGTGCCACGCGAGCGGGGCCCTCCTACGAGCAGTACTTC
TRBJ2-5,TRBD2,once,TRBV4-3,CASSQDSGRGETQYF,TGCGCCAGCAGCCAAGATAGCGGGAGGGGAGAGACCCAGTACTTC
TRBJ2-1,-,-,TRBV5-6,CASSLALRGNEQFF,TGTGCCAGCAGCTTGGCCCTAAGAGGAAATGAGCAGTTCTTC
TRBJ1-2,-,few,TRBV14,CASSHRGRGYTF,TGTGCCAGCAGCCATAGGGGCAGGGGCTACACCTTC
TRBJ2-7,TRBD1,-,TRBV2,CASSQGLDYEQYF,TGTGCCAGCTCACAGGGGCTTGACTACGAGCAGTACTTC
TRBJ2-1,-,-,TRBV5-4,CASSPGGTSIEYNEQFF,TGTGCCAGCAGCCCCGGAGGTACATCAATCGAATACAATGAGCAGTTCTTC
TRBJ2-1,-,-,TRBV19,CASSISVQTYEQFF,TGTGCCAGTAGTATCTCGGTACAGACCTATGAGCAGTTCTTC
TRBJ2-3,TRBD2,-,TRBV6-4,CASSDEAGGRSDTQYF,TGTGCCAGCAGTGATGAAGCGGGAGGGCGTTCAGATACGCAGTATTTT
TRBJ2-5,-,-,TRBV25-1,CASRPLGPEETQYF,TGTGCCAGCAGACCTCTGGGGCCCGAAGAGACCCAGTACTTC
TRBJ1-5,-,-,TRBV19,CASSTTGFQGNQPQHF,TGTGCCAGTAGTACCACAGGGTTTCAGGGCAATCAGCCCCAGCATTTT
TRBJ2-5,TRBD2,-,TRBV6-6,CASSHPGLAGGETQYF,TGTGCCAGCAGTCACCCGGGACTAGCGGGGGGAGAGACCCAGTACTTC
TRBJ1-2,-,-,TRBV15,CATSRDSSGIFNYGYTF,TGTGCCACCAGCAGAGATAGTTCGGGGATCTTTAACTATGGCTACACCTTC
TRBJ1-1,-,few,TRBV5-6,CASSLDGGMNTEAFF,TGTGCCAGCAGCTTGGACGGGGGAATGAACACTGAAGCTTTCTTT
TRBJ2-5,TRBD1,-,TRBV14,CASSHPRGRGQETQYF,TGTGCCAGCAGCCATCCCAGGGGTAGGGGGCAGGAGACCCAGTACTTC
TRBJ1-6,TRBD1,-,TRBV5-1,CASSLLPGQGALRYNSPLHF,TGCGCCAGCAGCCTTCTTCCGGGACAGGGGGCTTTGCGGTATAATTCACCCCTCCACTTT
TRBJ2-1,TRBD2,once,TRBV2,CASSERGRLNEQFF,TGTGCCAGCAGTGAGCGGGGGAGGTTGAATGAGCAGTTCTTC
TRBJ1-1,-,once,TRBV30,CAWETEINTEAFF,TGTGCCTGGGAGACAGAGATAAACACTGAAGCTTTCTTT
TRBJ2-7,-,-,TRBV6-1,CASSEEEELEAYEQYF,TGTGCCAGCAGTGAGGAGGAAGAACTGGAGGCGTACGAGCAGTACTTC
TRBJ1-2,-,-,TRBV6-1,CASSGGRALYGYTF,TGTGCCAGCAGTGGTGGCAGGGCCTTATATGGCTACACCTTC
TRBJ2-1,TRBD2,-,TRBV9,CASSVGVAGNNEQFF,TGTGCCAGCAGCGTAGGGGTAGCGGGTAACAATGAGCAGTTCTTC
TRBJ2-1,-,-,TRBV28,CASRRNEQFF,TGTGCCAGCAGGCGGAATGAGCAGTTCTTC
TRBJ2-7,TRBD1,-,TRBV11-3,CASSLGQDSYEQYF,TGTGCCAGCAGCTTGGGACAGGACAGCTACGAGCAGTACTTC
TRBJ2-2,TRBD2,-,TRBV7-9,CASSLVGASGGIGELFF,TGTGCCAGCAGCTTAGTCGGCGCTAGCGGGGGGATCGGGGAGCTGTTTTTT
TRBJ2-2,-,-,TRBV1,CTSSQGLAGLSVAGELFF,TGCACCAGCAGCCAGGGACTAGCGGGGCTCTCGGTTGCCGGGGAGCTGTTTTTT
TRBJ2-1,-,few,TRBV5-1,CASSLALNNEQFF,TGCGCCAGCAGCTTGGCACTAAACAATGAGCAGTTCTTC
TRBJ1-1,TRBD1,-,TRBV6-1,CASSELPDRVNTEAFF,TGTGCCAGCAGTGAATTACCGGACAGGGTAAACACTGAAGCTTTCTTT
TRBJ1-1,-,few,TRBV6-8,CASAQDSTEAFF,TGTGCCAGCGCCCAGGACAGCACTGAAGCTTTCTTT
TRBJ2-5,TRBD2,-,TRBV5-4,CASSLAGRTRQETQYF,TGTGCCAGCAGCTTGGCCGGGCGGACTAGACAAGAGACCCAGTACTTC
TRBJ2-1,-,-,TRBV6-1,CASIAYHLEQFF,TGTGCCAGCATAGCGTACCACTTGGAGCAGTTCTTC
TRBJ1-1,TRBD1,-,TRBV6-6,CASSYSGGYTEAFF,TGTGCCAGCAGTTACTCAGGGGGCTACACTGAAGCTTTCTTT
TRBJ2-2,TRBD1,-,TRBV6-5,CASSGQGGGELFF,TGTGCCAGCAGCGGACAGGGGGGCGGGGAGCTGTTTTTT